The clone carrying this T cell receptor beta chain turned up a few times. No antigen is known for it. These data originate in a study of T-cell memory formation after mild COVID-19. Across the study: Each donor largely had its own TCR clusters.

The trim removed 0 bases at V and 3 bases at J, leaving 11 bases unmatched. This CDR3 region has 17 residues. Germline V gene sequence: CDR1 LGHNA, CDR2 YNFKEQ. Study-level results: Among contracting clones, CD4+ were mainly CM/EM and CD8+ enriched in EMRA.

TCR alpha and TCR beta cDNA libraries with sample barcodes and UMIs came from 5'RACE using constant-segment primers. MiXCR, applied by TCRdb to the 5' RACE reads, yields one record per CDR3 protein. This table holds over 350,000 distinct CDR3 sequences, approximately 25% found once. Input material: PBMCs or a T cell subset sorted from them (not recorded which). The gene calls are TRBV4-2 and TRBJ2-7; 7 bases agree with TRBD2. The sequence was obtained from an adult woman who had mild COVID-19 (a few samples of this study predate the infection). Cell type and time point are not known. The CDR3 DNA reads TGTGCCAGCAGCCAAGATAGGGGCGGGAGAGGAGACTACGAGCAGTACTTC. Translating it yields CASSQDRGGRGDYEQYF.